This T cell receptor (beta chain) originates from a study of molecular identifiers for immune sequencing clone quantification. Study-wide points: Clone sizes could be underestimated for highly expanded clones when identical TCR molecules share a barcode.

Libraries of naive CD8 T cells were made from about 21,000 to 970,000 sorted cells. They used 10%, 30% or 50% RNA. With listed TCR primers and previously described methods, bulk TCR libraries were prepared. TCRdb reprocessed the PCR reads with MiXCR, giving one entry per CDR3 protein. Among 35,000 to 40,000 distinct CDR3 sequences, over 15% were seen once, and the ten largest hold about 1.1%. Germline CDR1 reads SGHTA; CDR2 reads FQGNSA. V was pared by 0 bases and J by 3 bases, with 9 bases between. This CDR3 has 14 residues. This clonotype was seen a single time. As yet, its antigen is unknown. This may stem from a read error, because a much larger clone lies one nucleotide away.

The chain carries TRBV7-2 and TRBJ2-7, with a possible D match to TRBD2 (5 bases). Material: naive CD8+ T cells from blood, with Jurkat cell RNA spiked in. Regarding subset: FACS-sorted CD8+CD4-CCR7+CD45RA+ naive T cells. This receptor was obtained from a human donor in good health. Some libraries in this study had Jurkat cell RNA spiked in. The chain's CDR3 is CASSLARGSYEQYF. The CDR3 region has the DNA TGTGCCAGCAGCTTAGCTAGAGGGAGCTACGAGCAGTACTTC.